These 16 T cell receptor beta chains originate from one sample sequenced in a study of vaccination and CD4 T cells after COVID-19. Cultured CD4+ T cells had their DNA profiled by the Oncomine TCR Beta short-read assay. TCRdb reprocessed the PCR reads via MiXCR and lists one record per CDR3 protein. The sample lists fewer than 20,000 distinct CDR3 sequences, 72% seen once, with approximately 17% in the top ten. Treatment here: roughly nine-day PBMC culture with coronavirus spike peptide pools or control peptides (ViraFEST assay). No antigen has been identified for these receptors. Sequencing input: CD4+ T cells from blood, cultured in vitro. The source of these receptors is a human donor who had recovered from COVID-19.

CDR3 amino acids: CASSRGAADAEAFF. CDR3 in DNA: TGCGCCAGCAGCCGTGGGGCAGCGGACGCTGAAGCTTTCTTT. This chain connects TRBV4-3 to TRBJ1-1; D possibly corresponds to TRBD1 (5 bases). The CDR3 totals 14 residues. Trimming cost V 4 bases and J 6 bases, with 15 bases left between them. CDR1 and CDR2 from the germline V gene are LGHNA and YSLEER.

The CDR3 nucleotides read TGTGCCAGCAGCTTAGGGGCCGGGACAGGGGGCCAAGAGACCCAGTACTTC. Translated, it gives CASSLGAGTGGQETQYF. This chain uses TRBV7-3 with TRBJ2-5; 11 nucleotides align to TRBD1. The length of the CDR3 is 17 residues. Germline values: CDR1 SGHTA, CDR2 FQGTGA. The junction had 6 bases not matched to a gene; V was cut back by 2 bases and J by 1 base.

The V call is TRBV10-2, the J call TRBJ2-7; TRBD2 aligns across 9 bases. Germline V CDR1 and CDR2: WSHSY, SAAADI. Trimming at V came to 8 bases and at J to 3 bases, leaving 11 bases not matched to a gene. The CDR3 consists of 15 residues. CDR3 DNA sequence: TGCGCCAGCCGGCCCGATGGTAGCGGGAGCTACGAGCAGTACTTC. Residues: CASRPDGSGSYEQYF.

The chain is built from TRBV27 and TRBJ1-6; no clear D gene. V gave up 6 bases and J gave up 10 bases, with 16 bases separating them. The CDR3 contains 14 residues. Germline V gene sequence: CDR1 MNHEY, CDR2 SMNVEV (reference sequence). The CDR3 sequence is CASRLLSAASPLHF. The CDR3 DNA follows: TGTGCCAGCAGACTCCTTTCCGCGGCCTCACCCCTCCACTTT.

The chain links TRBV20-1 to TRBJ1-5, with D unclear. Germline assignment: CDR1 DFQATT and CDR2 SNEGSKA (reference sequence). V was cut by 4 bases and J by 0 bases, with 16 bases left in between. The CDR3 is 16 residues long. The CDR3 loop reads CSANAARLNSNQPQHF. The CDR3, as DNA: TGCAGTGCTAACGCAGCGAGGCTGAATAGCAATCAGCCCCAGCATTTT.

A few counts support this clonotype. V and J are TRBV19 and TRBJ1-2; a weak D match, TRBD1 (5 bases). The CDR3 runs to 14 residues. CDR1 and CDR2 (germline): LNHDA, SQIVND (reference sequence). V was pared by 2 bases and J by 4 bases, with 11 bases between. The CDR3 coding sequence is TGTGCCAGTAGTATAACCGCGACAGCCTATGGCTACACCTTC. Translation: CASSITATAYGYTF. The entire variable domain, with the rest obtained from reference TRBV19 and TRBJ1-2, is as follows: DGGITQSPKYLFRKEGQNVTLSCEQNLNHDAMYWYRQDPGQGLRLIYYSQIVNDFQKGDIAEGYSVSREKKESFPLTVTSAQKNPTAFYLCASSITATAYGYTFGSGTRLTVV.

The chain has TRBV7-2 and TRBJ2-4; D uncertain. In germline, CDR1 is SGHTA, CDR2 FQGNSA. CDR3 length: 12 amino acids. The V and J ends lost 2 bases and 11 bases respectively, with 10 bases between them. The CDR3 spells CASSLTGRVQYF. Here the CDR3 DNA reads TGTGCCAGCAGCTTAACGGGCAGAGTTCAGTACTTC.

Only a few counts were recorded for this clonotype. The chain has TRBV7-8 and TRBJ2-1, with D maybe TRBD2 (5 bases). The CDR3 sequence is 15 residues long. Trimming stripped 5 bases from V and 0 bases from J, with 11 bases between. Germline V gives CDR1 SGHVS, CDR2 FQNEAQ. CDR3 nucleotides: TGTGCCAGCAGCCAGCGGTGGGACTCCTACAATGAGCAGTTCTTC. Its protein is CASSQRWDSYNEQFF.

The gene calls are TRBV28 and TRBJ1-1, with D possibly matching TRBD1 (6 bases). This CDR3 is built from 14 residues. CDR1 MDHEN and CDR2 SYDVKM come from the germline V gene. Trimming left V 5 bases short and J 6 bases short, with 16 bases between. DNA for the CDR3: TGTGCCAGCAGTAGCGGACAGTCCTTACCTGAAGCTTTCTTT. It yields the protein CASSSGQSLPEAFF.

The gene calls are TRBV27 and TRBJ1-1; D gene unclear. The CDR3 has 13 amino acids. The germline CDR1 and CDR2 sequences are MNHEY and SMNVEV (reference sequence). Trimming removed 5 bases at V and 0 bases at J, with 7 bases between. Written as DNA, the CDR3 is TGTGCCAGCAGTCCCATATTGAACACTGAAGCTTTCTTT. Its translation: CASSPILNTEAFF.

This chain joins TRBV9 and TRBJ1-1, with 8 bases identical to TRBD1. The germline V gene encodes CDR1 SGDLS and CDR2 YYNGEE. The CDR3 spans 14 residues. The trim removed 4 bases at V and 6 bases at J, leaving 8 bases unmatched. In DNA, the CDR3 is TGTGCCAGCAGCCCGCAGGGGGCAGGCGCTGAAGCTTTCTTT. Residues: CASSPQGAGAEAFF.

This rearrangement joins TRBV7-8 to TRBJ1-5, with D maybe TRBD1 (6 bases). There are 15 residues in the CDR3. The V end was cut by 1 base, the J end by 7 bases, with 14 bases between. From germline, CDR1 is SGHVS and CDR2 FQNEAQ. This CDR3 reads CASSLEMGHSQPQHF. CDR3 DNA: TGTGCCAGCAGCTTAGAGATGGGACACTCCCAGCCCCAGCATTTT.

The sample holds a few counts of this clonotype. The chain combines TRBV20-1 with TRBJ1-2; TRBD1 might be the D (5 bases). V was trimmed by 6 bases and J by 8 bases, leaving 16 bases between them. This CDR3 contains 12 residues. Per germline, CDR1 DFQATT and CDR2 SNEGSKA (reference sequence). In nucleotides, the CDR3 is TGCAGTGCCCGATGGGGACGCGAGGGCTACACCTTC. Protein: CSARWGREGYTF.

The V gene is TRBV6-5, the J gene TRBJ1-2; D ambiguous. The CDR3 extends over 15 amino acids. From germline, CDR1 is MNHEY and CDR2 SVGAGI. V dropped 0 bases and J dropped 12 bases, with 20 bases sitting between them. Here the CDR3 reads CASSYSVDIWLNDTF. In DNA, the CDR3 is TGTGCCAGCAGTTACTCGGTGGATATCTGGCTTAACGACACCTTC.

This clonotype turned up a few times. The chain employs TRBV2 and TRBJ2-7; weak D call: TRBD1 (6 bases). The CDR3 spans 17 residues. With 4 bases removed from V and 0 bases from J, the gap between germline ends came to 19 bases. CDR1 is SNHLY, CDR2 FYNNEI, per germline. In DNA, the CDR3 is TGTGCCAGCAGTGCCCCCAGGGGCCGAACCAGCTCCTACGAGCAGTACTTC. Its translation is CASSAPRGRTSSYEQYF.

The chain carries TRBV7-2 and TRBJ2-4, with no clear D. V gave up 3 bases and J gave up 7 bases, with 4 bases separating them. Germline-derived CDR1 and CDR2 are SGHTA and FQGNSA. This CDR3 comprises 11 residues. CDR3 sequence (DNA): TGTGCCAGCAGCTTGAGGAACATTCAGTACTTC. Its translation is CASSLRNIQYF.